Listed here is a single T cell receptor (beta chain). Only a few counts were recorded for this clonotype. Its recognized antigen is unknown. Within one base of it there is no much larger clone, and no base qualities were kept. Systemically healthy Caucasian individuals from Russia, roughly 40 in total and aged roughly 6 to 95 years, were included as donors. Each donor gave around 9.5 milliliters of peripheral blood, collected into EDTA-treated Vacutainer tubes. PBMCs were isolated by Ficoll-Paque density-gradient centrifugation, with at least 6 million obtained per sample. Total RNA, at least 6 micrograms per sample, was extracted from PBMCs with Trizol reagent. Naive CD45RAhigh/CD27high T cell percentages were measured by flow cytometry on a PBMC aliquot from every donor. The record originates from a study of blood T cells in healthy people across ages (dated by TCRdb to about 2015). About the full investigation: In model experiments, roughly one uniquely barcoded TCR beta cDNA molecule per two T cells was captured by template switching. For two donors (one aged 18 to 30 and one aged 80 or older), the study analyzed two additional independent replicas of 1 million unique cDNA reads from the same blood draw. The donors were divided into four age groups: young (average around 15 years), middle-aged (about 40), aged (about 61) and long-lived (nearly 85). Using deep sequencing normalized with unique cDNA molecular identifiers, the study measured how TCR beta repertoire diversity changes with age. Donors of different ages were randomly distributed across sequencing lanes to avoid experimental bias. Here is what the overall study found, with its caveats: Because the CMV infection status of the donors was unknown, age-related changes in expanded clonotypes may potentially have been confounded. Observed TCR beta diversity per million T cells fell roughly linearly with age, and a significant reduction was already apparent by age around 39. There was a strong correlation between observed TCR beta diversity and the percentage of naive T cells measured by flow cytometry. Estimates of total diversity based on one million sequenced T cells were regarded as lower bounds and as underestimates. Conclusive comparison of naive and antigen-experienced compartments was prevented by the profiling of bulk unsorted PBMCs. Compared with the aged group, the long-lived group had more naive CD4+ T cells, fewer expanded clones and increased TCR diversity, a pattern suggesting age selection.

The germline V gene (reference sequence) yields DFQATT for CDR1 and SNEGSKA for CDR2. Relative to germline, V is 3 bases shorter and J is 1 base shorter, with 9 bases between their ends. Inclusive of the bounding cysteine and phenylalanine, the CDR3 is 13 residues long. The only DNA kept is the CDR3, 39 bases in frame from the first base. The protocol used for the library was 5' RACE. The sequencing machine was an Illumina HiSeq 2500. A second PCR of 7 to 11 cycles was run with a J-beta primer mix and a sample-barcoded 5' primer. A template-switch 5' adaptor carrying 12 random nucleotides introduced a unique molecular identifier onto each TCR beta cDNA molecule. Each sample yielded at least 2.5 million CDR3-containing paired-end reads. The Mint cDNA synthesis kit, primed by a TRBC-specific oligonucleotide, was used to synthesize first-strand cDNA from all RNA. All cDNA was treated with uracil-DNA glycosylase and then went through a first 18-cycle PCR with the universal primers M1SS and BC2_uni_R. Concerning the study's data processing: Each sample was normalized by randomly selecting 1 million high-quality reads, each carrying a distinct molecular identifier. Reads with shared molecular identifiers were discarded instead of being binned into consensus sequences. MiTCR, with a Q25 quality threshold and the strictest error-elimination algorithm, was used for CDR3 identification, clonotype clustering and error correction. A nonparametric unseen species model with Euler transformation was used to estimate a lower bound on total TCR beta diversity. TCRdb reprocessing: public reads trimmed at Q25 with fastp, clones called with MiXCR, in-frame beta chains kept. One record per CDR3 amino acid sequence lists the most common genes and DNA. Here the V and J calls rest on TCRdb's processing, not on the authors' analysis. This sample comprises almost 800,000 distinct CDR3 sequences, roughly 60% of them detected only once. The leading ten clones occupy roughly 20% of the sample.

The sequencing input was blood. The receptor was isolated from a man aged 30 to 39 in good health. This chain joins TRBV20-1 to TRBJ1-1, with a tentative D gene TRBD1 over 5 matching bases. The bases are TGCAGTGCTAGTTTAACAGGGAACACTGAAGCTTTCTTT. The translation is CSASLTGNTEAFF.